This is a list of T cell receptor beta chains from one sample in a study of OX40 agonist ivuxolimab in advanced cancers. Profiling relied on immunoSEQ multiplex PCR, and the TCRdb table lists in-frame clones only, not all of them. The sample lists about 13,000 clones; roughly 80% were seen once. Sequenced here: CD4+ or CD8+ T cells sorted from blood, sampled in a trial of the OX40 agonist ivuxolimab. The receptors stem from an adult with an advanced solid tumor such as melanoma, head and neck, liver or kidney cancer. Both conserved end residues are part of each CDR3. D genes are given only for firm matches. A row's size may be missing; if present it is once, few, many or a size class.

clone_size j_call v_call d_call cdr3_aa cdr3_nt
few TRBJ2-2 TRBV28 TRBD2 CASAGRGGGELFF TGTGCCAGCGCCGGGAGGGGGGGCGGGGAGCTGTTTTTT
. TRBJ2-7 TRBV6-5 . CASMSILAYEQYF TGTGCCAGCATGTCTATCCTGGCCTACGAGCAGTACTTC
. TRBJ2-7 TRBV27 TRBD1 CASSTGQGAGEQYF TGTGCCAGCAGTACGGGACAGGGGGCAGGGGAGCAGTACTTC
. TRBJ1-4 TRBV6-5 TRBD1 CASSDDRDEKLFF TGTGCCAGCAGCGATGACAGGGACGAAAAACTGTTTTTT
. TRBJ1-2 TRBV6-1 TRBD1 CASRGTGGEDYGYTF TGTGCCAGCAGGGGGACAGGGGGCGAAGACTATGGCTACACCTTC
. TRBJ2-3 TRBV27 . CASSFFWGATDTQYF TGTGCCAGCAGTTTTTTCTGGGGTGCAACAGATACGCAGTATTTT
. TRBJ1-2 TRBV11-2 . CASSFPGAIYGYTF TGTGCCAGCAGCTTTCCGGGGGCAATCTATGGCTACACCTTC
. TRBJ2-1 TRBV7-9 TRBD2 CASSLTSGRYNEQFF TGTGCCAGCAGCCTAACTAGCGGTCGCTACAATGAGCAGTTCTTC
medium-sized TRBJ2-1 TRBV25-1 . CASSVTPTGDNEQFF TGTGCCAGCAGTGTAACCCCCACGGGGGACAATGAGCAGTTCTTC
. TRBJ2-7 TRBV11-2 TRBD1 CASSLGTGVSPYEQYF TGTGCCAGCAGCTTAGGGACAGGGGTCTCCCCCTACGAGCAGTACTTC
. TRBJ2-7 TRBV18 . CASSPPDGAFWFF TGTGCCAGCTCACCACCGGACGGGGCCTTCTGGTTTTTC
. TRBJ2-2 TRBV7-6 . CASSLEYGAGTGELFF TGTGCCAGCAGCTTAGAATACGGAGCGGGCACCGGGGAGCTGTTTTTT
. TRBJ1-5 TRBV7-2 . CASSLNLGGGNQPQHF TGTGCCAGCAGCTTAAATCTAGGGGGGGGAAATCAGCCCCAGCATTTT
. TRBJ1-5 TRBV6-5 . CASSRNQRDQPQHF TGTGCCAGCAGCCGAAACCAGAGAGATCAGCCCCAGCATTTT
. TRBJ2-3 TRBV7-9 . CASSLALAHECVF TGTGCCAGCAGCTTAGCGCTAGCCCACGAGTGTGTTTTT
once TRBJ2-5 TRBV4-1 TRBD2 CASSQLGEGETQYF TGCGCCAGCAGCCAACTTGGGGAGGGGGAGACCCAGTACTTC
. TRBJ2-1 TRBV7-3 TRBD2 CASSLKARGTSGRTFNEQFF TGTGCCAGCAGCTTAAAGGCCCGAGGGACTAGCGGGAGGACCTTCAATGAGCAGTTCTTC
few TRBJ2-7 TRBV2 . CASSALPREQYF TGTGCCAGCAGTGCATTACCGAGAGAGCAGTACTTC
once TRBJ2-7 TRBV4-3 TRBD2 CASSQDGSGGDHF TGCGCCAGCAGCCAAGACGGTTCGGGAGGGGATCACTTC
. TRBJ2-7 TRBV6-5 . CASSYDSGYEQYF TGTGCCAGCAGTTACGATTCTGGGTACGAGCAGTACTTC
. TRBJ2-3 TRBV27 . CASSQTPGASTDTQYF TGTGCCAGCAGTCAGACTCCAGGGGCTAGCACAGATACGCAGTATTTT
. TRBJ2-1 TRBV11-2 . CASSYWDNNEQFF TGTGCCAGCAGCTACTGGGACAACAATGAGCAGTTCTTC
. TRBJ1-1 TRBV5-1 . CASSFGPNTEAFF TGCGCCAGCAGCTTCGGGCCGAACACTGAAGCTTTCTTT
. TRBJ2-1 TRBV5-5 . CASSLEREQFF TGTGCCAGCAGCTTGGAGCGGGAGCAGTTCTTC
few TRBJ1-5 TRBV6-5 . CASSPMAGEPQHF TGTGCCAGCAGCCCGATGGCAGGGGAGCCCCAGCATTTT
. TRBJ2-7 TRBV7-9 TRBD2 CASALYTGLAGAHEQYF TGTGCCAGCGCCTTATACACTGGGCTAGCGGGAGCCCACGAGCAGTACTTC
. TRBJ2-1 TRBV5-4 TRBD2 CASSLGREGLDNEQFF TGTGCCAGCAGCTTGGGTCGGGAGGGCCTCGACAATGAGCAGTTCTTC
. TRBJ1-4 TRBV7-9 . CASSLAGLRTNEKLFF TGTGCCAGCAGCTTAGCGGGACTACGAACTAATGAAAAACTGTTTTTT
once TRBJ1-1 TRBV19 . CASSIIGNTEAFF TGTGCCAGTAGTATAATAGGGAATACTGAAGCTTTCTTT
. TRBJ2-1 TRBV5-6 TRBD2 CASSLGGRAFNEQFF TGTGCCAGCAGCTTGGGGGGGAGGGCCTTCAATGAGCAGTTCTTC
. TRBJ2-7 TRBV7-8 TRBD2 CASSFPETSGVSYEQYF TGTGCCAGCAGCTTCCCAGAAACTAGCGGGGTCTCCTACGAGCAGTACTTC
. TRBJ2-7 TRBV5-6 . CASSLVALYDYEQYF TGTGCCAGCAGCTTGGTGGCCCTATACGACTACGAGCAGTACTTC
. TRBJ2-5 TRBV7-6 . CASRFGAGGGETQYF TGTGCCAGCAGGTTCGGAGCGGGTGGCGGAGAGACCCAGTACTTC
few TRBJ1-1 TRBV30 . CAWSGWGGRTEAFF TGTGCCTGGAGTGGTTGGGGGGGCCGGACTGAAGCTTTCTTT
. TRBJ2-7 TRBV5-6 TRBD2 CASSSGLAGELVYEQYF TGTGCCAGCAGCTCGGGACTAGCGGGAGAACTAGTCTACGAGCAGTACTTC
. TRBJ2-1 TRBV30 . CAWSVSGYNEQFF TGTGCCTGGAGTGTAAGCGGGTACAATGAGCAGTTCTTC
. TRBJ2-1 TRBV19 . CASSQGNEQFF TGTGCCAGTAGTCAGGGCAATGAGCAGTTCTTC